The 23 T cell receptor beta chains listed next were all sequenced from one sample in a study of early T cells in non-severe SARS-CoV-2 infection. TCRdb reprocessed the 5' RACE reads via MiXCR and lists one record per CDR3 protein. The table shows 85,000 to 100,000 distinct CDR3 sequences, with approximately 9.9% occurring only once. The sequenced material came from whole blood. The receptors were gathered from an adult who was a healthcare worker with PCR-confirmed SARS-CoV-2 infection or an uninfected control (not recorded which).

A few counts support this clonotype. The rearrangement joins TRBV28 to TRBJ2-3; weak D call: TRBD1 (6 bases). The CDR3 spans 16 residues. V was pared by 4 bases and J by 3 bases, with 17 bases between. Germline CDR1 is MDHEN and CDR2 is SYDVKM. The CDR3: CASSWRTGLWTDTQYF. The CDR3, as DNA: TGTGCCAGCAGTTGGCGAACAGGGTTGTGGACAGATACGCAGTATTTT.

This clonotype was seen many times. The chain employs TRBV20-1 and TRBJ2-2, with 7 positions matching TRBD2. The CDR3 is made up of 16 amino acids. The V and J ends lost 3 bases and 4 bases, in that order; junction bases with no gene match: 11. Per germline, CDR1 DFQATT and CDR2 SNEGSKA (reference sequence). As DNA, the CDR3 is TGCAGTGCTAGGAGGACGGCGGGAGCGGTCACCGGGGAGCTGTTTTTT. This sequence encodes CSARRTAGAVTGELFF.

Ten or more counts support this clonotype. This chain uses TRBV27 with TRBJ2-7, with 7 bases fitting TRBD1. This CDR3 spans 15 amino acids. Looked up from germline, CDR1 is MNHEY and CDR2 is SMNVEV (reference sequence). The V gene end was trimmed by 7 bases and the J gene end by 5 bases; junction bases not matched to a gene: 14. The CDR3 loop is CASIPRGHRGHEQYF. CDR3 coding DNA: TGTGCCAGCATCCCCCGAGGACACAGGGGTCACGAGCAGTACTTC.

The chain joins TRBV10-3 to TRBJ2-3; the D is unclear. Germline loops: CDR1 ENHRY, CDR2 SYGVKD. Trimming took off 6 bases at V and 4 bases at J, with 11 bases between the two ends. The CDR3 contains 13 residues. The CDR3 reads CAISLGYADTQYF. The CDR3 DNA reads TGTGCCATCAGCCTTGGCTATGCAGATACGCAGTATTTT.

This clonotype has at least ten counts. The rearrangement uses TRBV7-6 and TRBJ2-1; 9 bases agree with TRBD2. From germline, CDR1 is SGHVS and CDR2 FNYEAQ. This CDR3 comprises 15 residues. V was clipped by 1 base and J by 6 bases; unmatched bases: 4. As DNA, the CDR3 is TGTGCCAGCAGCTTAGGAGCGGGAGGCCTCAATGAGCAGTTCTTC. Translation gives CASSLGAGGLNEQFF.

This clonotype has at least ten counts. The CDR3 region has the DNA TGTGCCAGCAGCTTAGTGGCCGAAGGGGATACGCAGTATTTT. Amino acids: CASSLVAEGDTQYF. The J gene is TRBJ2-3, the V gene TRBV7-9; D not certain. This CDR3 region has 14 residues. V shed 1 base and J shed 6 bases, with 11 bases lying between them. Germline V gene sequence: CDR1 SEHNR, CDR2 FQNEAQ (reference sequence).

This clonotype appeared many times. V usage is TRBV7-2 and J usage is TRBJ2-7; unclear D gene. CDR3 length: 11 amino acids. Trimming took off 1 base at V and 3 bases at J, with 1 base between the two ends. Germline V gene sequence: CDR1 SGHTA, CDR2 FQGNSA. The CDR3 sequence: CASSLVYEQYF. The CDR3, as DNA: TGTGCCAGCAGCTTAGTCTACGAGCAGTACTTC.

In this sample, this clonotype turned up a few times. This chain links TRBV10-3 with TRBJ1-2; TRBD1 matches at 11 bases. V gave up 6 bases and J gave up 3 bases; unmatched junction bases: 3. CDR1 and CDR2 from the germline V gene are ENHRY and SYGVKD. The CDR3 sequence is 14 residues long. The CDR3 DNA reads as TGTGCCATCAGACCGGGACAGGGGGACTATGGCTACACCTTC. Its protein is CAIRPGQGDYGYTF.

This chain joins TRBV7-8 and TRBJ2-7; 8 positions agree with TRBD1. Losses at the gene ends were 2 bases for V and 1 base for J; bases not matched to a gene: 16. The germline V gene has CDR1 SGHVS and CDR2 FQNEAQ. The CDR3 is 19 amino acids. CDR3 protein: CASSLFPLPYRGSSYEQYF. DNA of the CDR3: TGTGCCAGCAGCTTATTTCCCCTCCCTTACAGGGGGTCTTCCTACGAGCAGTACTTC.

This clonotype was seen many times. The chain combines TRBV7-9 with TRBJ2-7, with D maybe TRBD1 (6 bases). V was trimmed by 6 bases and J by 11 bases, leaving 17 bases between them. This CDR3 spans 12 amino acids. Germline V lookup: CDR1 SEHNR, CDR2 FQNEAQ (reference sequence). CDR3 loop: CASSPVQGRKYF. The CDR3 coding sequence is TGTGCCAGCAGTCCAGTACAGGGTAGGAAGTACTTC.

The sample holds many counts of this clonotype. This chain links TRBV6-6 with TRBJ1-1, with 7 nucleotides matching TRBD1. J gave up 6 bases and V 7 bases, and 11 bases lay outside the gene matches. Germline lookup yields CDR1 MNHNY and CDR2 SVGAGI (reference sequence). This CDR3 comprises 14 residues. The CDR3 reads CASILTDRASEAFF. The CDR3, as DNA: TGTGCCAGCATTTTAACCGACAGGGCGTCTGAAGCTTTCTTT.

The rearrangement joins TRBV9 to TRBJ2-2; D gene uncertain. The CDR3 runs to 14 residues. Germline V gene sequence: CDR1 SGDLS, CDR2 YYNGEE. V was clipped by 0 bases and J by 0 bases, with 3 bases between them. Here the CDR3 reads CASSVGANTGELFF. In DNA form, the CDR3 reads TGTGCCAGCAGCGTAGGTGCGAACACCGGGGAGCTGTTTTTT.

The CDR3 bases are TGCGCCAGCAGCCAAGTATGGCGCCCCCTAACCCAAGAGACCCAGTACTTC. Amino acid sequence: CASSQVWRPLTQETQYF. The rearrangement links TRBV4-1 to TRBJ2-5, with D unresolved. V lost 1 base and J lost 1, with 16 bases in between. This CDR3 contains 17 residues. The germline CDR1 and CDR2 sequences are MGHRA and YSYEKL.

This clonotype was detected ten times or more. The chain is built from TRBV9 and TRBJ2-7; no definite D call. The V and J ends lost 0 bases and 0 bases respectively, with 7 bases between them. The germline CDR1 and CDR2 sequences are SGDLS and YYNGEE. The CDR3 has 14 residues. CDR3 amino acids: CASSVGGSSYEQYF. As DNA, the CDR3 is TGTGCCAGCAGCGTAGGGGGTAGCTCCTACGAGCAGTACTTC.

This clonotype was observed many times. The chain links TRBV7-9 to TRBJ2-3, with 8 nucleotides matching TRBD1. J gave up 4 bases and V 3 bases, and 9 bases lay outside the gene matches. Germline assignment: CDR1 SEHNR and CDR2 FQNEAQ (reference sequence). The CDR3 sequence is 16 residues long. The DNA of the CDR3 is TGTGCCAGCAGCTTCCTAAGGCAGGGGGCCGCAGATACGCAGTATTTT. Translation: CASSFLRQGAADTQYF.

This clonotype was counted ten times or more. The chain carries TRBV7-3 and TRBJ2-2; D remains unclear. The CDR3 is 14 amino acids. CDR1 is SGHTA and CDR2 is FQGTGA in the germline V gene. V was cut by 5 bases and J by 7 bases, with 14 bases left in between. The CDR3 here is CASSTRSSGGELFF. For the CDR3, the DNA is TGTGCCAGCAGCACCCGATCCTCAGGCGGGGAGCTGTTTTTT.

This clonotype was counted only a few times. The chain couples TRBV6-6 to TRBJ2-2; 8 positions match TRBD2. Germline CDR1 and CDR2: MNHNY and SVGAGI (reference sequence). V was clipped by 1 base and J by 6 bases; unmatched bases: 13. The CDR3 is 18 amino acids. The CDR3 nucleotides are TGTGCCAGCAGTTACTACTCTGGAGCGGGAGCATTGTCCGGGGAGCTGTTTTTT. It encodes CASSYYSGAGALSGELFF.

This clonotype was seen only a few times. This chain links TRBV7-6 with TRBJ2-5; no firm D call. Per the germline V gene, CDR1 is SGHVS and CDR2 is FNYEAQ. V lost 3 bases and J 3 bases, leaving 8 bases between the germline ends. The CDR3 is made up of 13 amino acids. The CDR3 nucleotides read TGTGCCAGCAGCTTGGGCGCCAAAGAGACCCAGTACTTC. Amino acids: CASSLGAKETQYF.

This clonotype was recorded at least ten times. The chain is built from TRBV7-3 and TRBJ2-2; D gene unclear. Germline CDR1 and CDR2: SGHTA and FQGTGA. The V end was cut by 4 bases, the J end by 0 bases, with 0 bases between. The CDR3 spans 12 residues. CDR3 loop: CASSSNTGELFF. The CDR3 DNA reads TGTGCCAGCAGCTCGAACACCGGGGAGCTGTTTTTT.

This chain connects TRBV12-3 or TRBV12-4 to TRBJ1-3; D ambiguous. The CDR3 spans 13 residues. V was trimmed by 8 bases and J by 7 bases, leaving 15 bases between them. The CDR3 sequence is CASGVRGANTIYF. CDR3 DNA: TGTGCCAGCGGGGTCCGAGGAGCTAACACCATATATTTT.

Many counts were recorded for this clonotype. The CDR3 sequence: CASSLPGRSEQYF. CDR3 sequence (DNA): TGTGCCAGCAGTTTACCAGGGAGGAGCGAGCAGTACTTC. The gene calls are TRBV28 and TRBJ2-7; maybe TRBD2 (6 bases). In germline, CDR1 is MDHEN, CDR2 SYDVKM. Between the trimmed V and J ends, which lost 2 bases and 6 bases, there was a span of 11 bases. This CDR3 region has 13 residues.

The chain combines TRBV7-9 with TRBJ1-6; D is uncertain. This CDR3 is built from 15 residues. V lost 5 bases and J 5 bases, leaving 13 bases between the germline ends. The germline gives CDR1 SEHNR, CDR2 FQNEAQ (reference sequence). CDR3 residues: CASSPGPTNNSPLHF. CDR3 in DNA: TGTGCCAGCAGCCCTGGGCCGACTAATAATTCACCCCTCCACTTT.

This clonotype has at least ten counts. The chain uses TRBV7-9 and TRBJ2-3; possibly TRBD2 for D (6 bases). The ends were cut back, 5 bases at V and 3 bases at J, with 21 bases in the middle. CDR3 length: 17 amino acids. Germline values: CDR1 SEHNR, CDR2 FQNEAQ (reference sequence). The CDR3 nucleotides are TGTGCCAGCAGCCAAGCCATCGGCGGGGAGGAAACAGATACGCAGTATTTT. Translation: CASSQAIGGEETDTQYF.